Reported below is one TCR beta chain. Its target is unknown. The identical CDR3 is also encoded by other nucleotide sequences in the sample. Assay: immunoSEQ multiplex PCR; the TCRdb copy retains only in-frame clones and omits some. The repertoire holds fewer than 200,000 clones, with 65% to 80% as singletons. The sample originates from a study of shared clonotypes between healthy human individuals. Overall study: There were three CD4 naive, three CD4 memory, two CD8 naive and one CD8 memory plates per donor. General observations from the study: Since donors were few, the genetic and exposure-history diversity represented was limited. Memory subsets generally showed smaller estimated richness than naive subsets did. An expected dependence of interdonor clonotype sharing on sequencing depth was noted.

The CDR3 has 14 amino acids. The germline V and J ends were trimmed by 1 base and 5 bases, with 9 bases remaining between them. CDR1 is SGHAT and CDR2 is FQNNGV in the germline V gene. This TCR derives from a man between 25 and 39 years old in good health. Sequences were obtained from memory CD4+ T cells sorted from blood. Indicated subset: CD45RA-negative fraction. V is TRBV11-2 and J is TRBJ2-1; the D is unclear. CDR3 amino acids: CASSLGTSNNEQFF. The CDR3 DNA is TGTGCCAGCAGCTTAGGGACCAGTAACAATGAGCAGTTCTTC.